These 28 T cell receptor beta chains came from one sample sequenced in a study of control samples from healthy donors and cancer patients. Assay: immunoSEQ multiplex PCR; the TCRdb copy retains only in-frame clones and omits some. Of about 97,000 clones listed, 92% are singletons. Sequencing used blood. The receptors shown here come from a young woman in good health.

V usage is TRBV7-8 and J usage is TRBJ2-7, with 10 bases fitting TRBD2. The V and J ends lost 5 bases and 0 bases, in that order; junction bases with no gene match: 4. Germline V gene data show CDR1 as SGHVS and CDR2 as FQNEAQ. The CDR3 is 15 residues long. CDR3 nucleotide sequence: TGTGCCAGCAGCCCCCGACTAGCGGGCTCCTACGAGCAGTACTTC. Translated, it gives CASSPRLAGSYEQYF.

This clone has only one observation. The chain couples TRBV5-6 to TRBJ2-2; TRBD1 might be the D (6 bases). Looked up from germline, CDR1 is SGHDT and CDR2 is YYEEEE. This CDR3 comprises 14 residues. Trimming took off 1 base at V and 3 bases at J, with 7 bases between the two ends. CDR3: CASSLWTDTGELFF. The CDR3 DNA sequence: TGTGCCAGCAGCTTGTGGACAGACACCGGGGAGCTGTTTTTT. The full variable domain, rest sourced from reference TRBV5-6 and TRBJ2-2, is DAGVTQSPTHLIKTRGQQVTLRCSPKSGHDTVSWYQQALGQGPQFIFQYYEEEERQRGNFPDRFSGHQFPNYSSELNVNALLLGDSALYLCASSLWTDTGELFFGEGSRLTVL.

This chain links TRBV27 with TRBJ1-2; D not resolved. The germline CDR1 and CDR2 sequences are MNHEY and SMNVEV (reference sequence). The CDR3 has 13 residues. Trimming cost V 5 bases and J 3 bases, with 10 bases left between them. The CDR3 nucleotides are TGTGCCAGCAGTGAGGGCTACTACTATGGCTACACCTTC. It codes for CASSEGYYYGYTF.

This sequence joins TRBV7-8 and TRBJ1-6; a weak D match, TRBD1 (5 bases). The CDR3 totals 16 residues. Germline CDR1 SGHVS, CDR2 FQNEAQ. The ends were cut back, 4 bases at V and 7 bases at J, with 17 bases in the middle. The CDR3 sequence: CASSSKDRGLNSPLHF. The CDR3 bases are TGTGCCAGCAGCTCAAAGGATAGGGGCCTAAATTCACCCCTCCACTTT.

The gene calls are TRBV19 and TRBJ1-1, with 8 bases identical to TRBD1. V gave up 5 bases and J gave up 6 bases; unmatched junction bases: 8. The length of the CDR3 is 14 residues. Germline lookup yields CDR1 LNHDA and CDR2 SQIVND (reference sequence). CDR3 loop: CASSLRGQGPEAFF. The CDR3 region has the DNA TGTGCCAGTAGTCTCCGAGGACAGGGCCCTGAAGCTTTCTTT.

In this sample, this clone turned up once. The genes are TRBV12-3 or TRBV12-4 and TRBJ1-2; 7 bases line up with TRBD1. This CDR3 contains 13 residues. Losses at the gene ends were 7 bases for V and 4 bases for J; bases not matched to a gene: 6. CDR3 DNA: TGTGCCAGCACCCTGACAGGGAGCTATGGCTACACCTTC. Encoded protein: CASTLTGSYGYTF.

This clone was observed a handful of times. This sequence joins TRBV19 and TRBJ1-6; maybe TRBD1 (6 bases). The germline V gene has CDR1 LNHDA and CDR2 SQIVND (reference sequence). Trimming removed 3 bases at V and 9 bases at J, with 21 bases between. The length of the CDR3 is 17 residues. For the CDR3, the DNA is TGTGCCAGTAGTATCGGAAGAATAACCCAGGGGACTTCACCCCTCCACTTT. It is translated as CASSIGRITQGTSPLHF. The full variable domain, with the rest looked up from reference TRBV19 and TRBJ1-6, is DGGITQSPKYLFRKEGQNVTLSCEQNLNHDAMYWYRQDPGQGLRLIYYSQIVNDFQKGDIAEGYSVSREKKESFPLTVTSAQKNPTAFYLCASSIGRITQGTSPLHFGNGTRLTVT.

The CDR3 DNA reads as TGTGCCACGTCGATAGGGGGCTTAGATACGCAGTATTTT. Its protein product is CATSIGGLDTQYF. The genes are TRBV24-1 and TRBJ2-3, with 7 bases identical to TRBD1. The CDR3 is 13 amino acids. Germline V gene data show CDR1 as KGHDR and CDR2 as SFDVKD. V was pared by 10 bases and J by 5 bases, with 8 bases of the junction left unmatched.

This rearrangement joins TRBV5-1 to TRBJ1-1, with D uncertain. The CDR3 contains 15 residues. Germline CDR1 is SGHRS and CDR2 is YFSETQ. V was pared by 0 bases and J by 0 bases, with 9 bases between. Here the CDR3 DNA reads TGCGCCAGCAGCTTGGAAGTCGGATTGAACACTGAAGCTTTCTTT. Protein product: CASSLEVGLNTEAFF.

This clone came up once. The V call is TRBV19, the J call TRBJ2-6; 9 nucleotides line up with TRBD1. This CDR3 is built from 17 residues. CDR1 is LNHDA and CDR2 is SQIVND in the germline V gene (reference sequence). Trimming at V came to 4 bases and at J to 3 bases, leaving 7 bases not matched to a gene. CDR3 region: CASSKGTGLSGANVLTF. Written as DNA, the CDR3 is TGTGCCAGTAGTAAGGGGACAGGGCTTAGTGGGGCCAACGTCCTGACTTTC.

The J gene is TRBJ1-2, the V gene TRBV6-5; 8 nucleotides align to TRBD1. Germline CDR1 MNHEY, CDR2 SVGAGI. The CDR3 totals 14 residues. V gave up 4 bases and J gave up 3 bases; unmatched junction bases: 4. The CDR3 sequence is CASSSGGVDYGYTF. The DNA of the CDR3 is TGTGCCAGCAGTTCAGGGGGCGTCGACTATGGCTACACCTTC.

V gene TRBV28 combines with J gene TRBJ1-2; 7 nucleotides line up with TRBD1. Per the germline V gene, CDR1 is MDHEN and CDR2 is SYDVKM. Losses at the gene ends were 4 bases for V and 0 bases for J; bases not matched to a gene: 5. The length of the CDR3 is 15 residues. CDR3 DNA sequence: TGTGCCAGCAGTTCGGCAGGGGGTACTAACTATGGCTACACCTTC. Translating gives CASSSAGGTNYGYTF.

This clone occurred once. The J gene is TRBJ2-5, the V gene TRBV5-4, with 8 bases fitting TRBD1. This CDR3 comprises 14 residues. After removal of 0 bases from V and 3 bases from J, the junction contained 1 base not matched to a gene. The V gene's germline CDR1 is SGHNT and CDR2 YYREEE (reference sequence). This chain's CDR3 is CASSLGTGKETQYF. CDR3 sequence (DNA): TGTGCCAGCAGCTTGGGGACAGGGAAAGAGACCCAGTACTTC.

The chain joins TRBV11-3 to TRBJ2-7; no reliable D call. The CDR3 length is 10 residues. Germline V gene data show CDR1 as SGHNT and CDR2 as YENEEA. The V and J ends lost 11 bases and 1 base respectively, with 6 bases between them. CDR3 protein: CARRSYEQYF. DNA of the CDR3: TGTGCCCGACGTTCCTACGAGCAGTACTTC.

The V and J genes are TRBV19 and TRBJ1-3; no clear D gene. The CDR3 is 15 amino acids. The V end lost 10 bases, the J end lost 4 bases, and 20 bases lay between the germline ends. Germline CDR1 reads LNHDA; CDR2 reads SQIVND (reference sequence). The CDR3 DNA reads TGTGCCACCCAAGACTTCGGGCGGGAAGGAAACACCATATATTTT. Translation: CATQDFGREGNTIYF.

This chain links TRBV28 with TRBJ2-7; no firm D call. The CDR3 has 13 amino acids. Trimming cost V 2 bases and J 3 bases, with 8 bases left between them. The germline gives CDR1 MDHEN, CDR2 SYDVKM. CDR3 loop: CASSLIPGYEQYF. The CDR3 DNA sequence: TGTGCCAGCAGTTTAATTCCTGGCTACGAGCAGTACTTC.

This chain uses TRBV5-6 with TRBJ2-2; D not resolved. CDR1 and CDR2 (germline): SGHDT, YYEEEE. The CDR3 contains 12 residues. V gave up 6 bases and J gave up 5 bases, with 8 bases separating them. Here the CDR3 reads CASTRQTGELFF. The CDR3 nucleotides read TGTGCCAGCACTAGACAAACCGGGGAGCTGTTTTTT. Variable domain in full (rest from reference TRBV5-6 and TRBJ2-2): DAGVTQSPTHLIKTRGQQVTLRCSPKSGHDTVSWYQQALGQGPQFIFQYYEEEERQRGNFPDRFSGHQFPNYSSELNVNALLLGDSALYLCASTRQTGELFFGEGSRLTVL.

The gene calls are TRBV6-6 and TRBJ1-4; possibly TRBD1 for D (5 bases). The CDR3 has 15 amino acids. Germline V gene data show CDR1 as MNHNY and CDR2 as SVGAGI (reference sequence). V lost 8 bases, J lost 8 bases, and 21 bases lay in between. CDR3 sequence: CASGGAGQRNEKLFF. CDR3 coding DNA: TGTGCCAGCGGAGGGGCGGGCCAAAGGAACGAAAAACTGTTTTTT.

The rearrangement uses TRBV3-1 (or the pseudogene TRBV3-2) and TRBJ1-5; D is ambiguous. Trimming took 1 base from V and 7 from J, leaving 14 bases between them. CDR3 size: 15 residues. Per germline, CDR1 LGHDT and CDR2 YNNKEL (reference sequence). The CDR3: CASSQGLRIGQPQHF. In nucleotides, the CDR3 is TGTGCCAGCAGCCAAGGACTCAGGATAGGACAGCCCCAGCATTTT.

This chain connects TRBV15 to TRBJ2-4, with D hard to call. The germline gives CDR1 LNHNV, CDR2 YYDKDF (reference sequence). This CDR3 contains 15 residues. Between the trimmed V and J ends, which lost 0 bases and 8 bases, there was a span of 14 bases. The CDR3 region is CATSRDRAGPDIQYF. The CDR3 coding sequence is TGTGCCACCAGCAGAGATCGGGCAGGTCCGGACATTCAGTACTTC.

The chain joins TRBV6-5 to TRBJ1-2; no clear D. The germline V gene encodes CDR1 MNHEY and CDR2 SVGAGI. The CDR3 is 14 amino acids. V was pared by 8 bases and J by 5 bases, with 18 bases between. CDR3 loop: CASSQGIGLYGYTF. The CDR3 DNA reads TGTGCCAGCTCTCAAGGTATTGGGCTGTATGGCTACACCTTC.

The chain joins TRBV11-2 to TRBJ2-5; 11 bases fit TRBD1. This CDR3 is 19 amino acids long. Germline lookup yields CDR1 SGHAT and CDR2 FQNNGV. V trimming: 4 bases; J trimming: 3 bases; junction bases outside the gene matches: 16. The CDR3 DNA reads TGTGCCAGCAGCTCCTGGGTTTGGGGACAGGGGGTAGAGGAAGAGACCCAGTACTTC. Translated: CASSSWVWGQGVEEETQYF.

The rearrangement uses TRBV7-9 and TRBJ1-2; maybe TRBD1 (5 bases). Germline V gives CDR1 SEHNR, CDR2 FQNEAQ (reference sequence). V lost 5 bases and J lost 7, with 23 bases in between. The CDR3 loop spans 16 amino acids. The CDR3 DNA sequence: TGTGCCAGCAGCGACCGAAGACGCAGGGATAAGATTGGCTACACCTTC. It translates to CASSDRRRRDKIGYTF.

The sample holds one count of this clone. The chain is built from TRBV10-3 and TRBJ1-6; no reliable D call. V lost 7 bases and J 7 bases, leaving 14 bases between the germline ends. This CDR3 has 14 residues. The germline CDR1 and CDR2 sequences are ENHRY and SYGVKD. In DNA, the CDR3 is TGTGCCATCACCGTCGGAGCCACAAATTCACCCCTCCACTTT. Translating gives CAITVGATNSPLHF.

The chain carries TRBV30 and TRBJ1-5, with a weak D call TRBD1 (6 bases). V gave up 4 bases and J gave up 2 bases, with 12 bases separating them. Germline values: CDR1 GTSNPN, CDR2 SVGIG (reference sequence). The length of the CDR3 is 14 residues. In DNA, the CDR3 is TGTGCCTGGAACAGGGAGGGCGGCAATCAGCCCCAGCATTTT. As protein: CAWNREGGNQPQHF. The whole variable domain, filled in from reference TRBV30 and TRBJ1-5, reads SQTIHQWPATLVQPVGSPLSLECTVEGTSNPNLYWYRQAAGRGLQLLFYSVGIGQISSEVPQNLSASRPQDRQFILSSKKLLLSDSGFYLCAWNREGGNQPQHFGDGTRLSIL.

V gene TRBV9 combines with J gene TRBJ1-2, with 8 positions matching TRBD1. The germline V gene encodes CDR1 SGDLS and CDR2 YYNGEE. Trimming took 1 base from V and 6 from J; bases not matched to a gene: 5. This CDR3 comprises 14 residues. The CDR3, as DNA: TGTGCCAGCAGCGTACAGGGGGCGAGGGATGGCTACACCTTC. This sequence encodes CASSVQGARDGYTF.

This chain joins TRBV2 and TRBJ1-1; D is unresolved. Germline-derived CDR1 and CDR2 are SNHLY and FYNNEI. This CDR3 is built from 14 residues. Trimming shortened V by 7 bases and J by 0 bases, and 12 bases separated the two germline ends. The CDR3: CASNGLGLNTEAFF. The CDR3 region has the DNA TGTGCCAGCAACGGTCTGGGGTTGAACACTGAAGCTTTCTTT.

J is TRBJ2-7 and V is TRBV7-9; 8 bases map to TRBD1. Germline loops: CDR1 SEHNR, CDR2 FQNEAQ (reference sequence). There are 17 residues in the CDR3. Trimming took 5 bases from V and 2 from J; bases not matched to a gene: 14. CDR3 protein: CASSLDPGTGGTYEQYF. The DNA for the CDR3 is TGTGCCAGCAGCCTAGATCCCGGGACAGGCGGCACCTACGAGCAGTACTTC.